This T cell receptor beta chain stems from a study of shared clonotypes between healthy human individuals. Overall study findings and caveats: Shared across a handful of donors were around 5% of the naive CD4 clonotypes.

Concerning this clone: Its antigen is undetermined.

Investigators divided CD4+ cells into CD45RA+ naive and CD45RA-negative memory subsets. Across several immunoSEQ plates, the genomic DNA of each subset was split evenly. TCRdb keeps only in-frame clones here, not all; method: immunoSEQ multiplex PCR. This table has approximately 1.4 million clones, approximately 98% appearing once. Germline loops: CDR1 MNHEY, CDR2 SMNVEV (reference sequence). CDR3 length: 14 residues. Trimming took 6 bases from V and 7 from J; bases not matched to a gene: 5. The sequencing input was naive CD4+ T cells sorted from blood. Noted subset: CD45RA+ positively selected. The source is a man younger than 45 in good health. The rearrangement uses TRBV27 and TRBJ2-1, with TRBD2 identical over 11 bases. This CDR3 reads CASRGSGRGNEQFF. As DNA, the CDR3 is TGTGCCAGCAGGGGTAGCGGGAGGGGGAATGAGCAGTTCTTC.